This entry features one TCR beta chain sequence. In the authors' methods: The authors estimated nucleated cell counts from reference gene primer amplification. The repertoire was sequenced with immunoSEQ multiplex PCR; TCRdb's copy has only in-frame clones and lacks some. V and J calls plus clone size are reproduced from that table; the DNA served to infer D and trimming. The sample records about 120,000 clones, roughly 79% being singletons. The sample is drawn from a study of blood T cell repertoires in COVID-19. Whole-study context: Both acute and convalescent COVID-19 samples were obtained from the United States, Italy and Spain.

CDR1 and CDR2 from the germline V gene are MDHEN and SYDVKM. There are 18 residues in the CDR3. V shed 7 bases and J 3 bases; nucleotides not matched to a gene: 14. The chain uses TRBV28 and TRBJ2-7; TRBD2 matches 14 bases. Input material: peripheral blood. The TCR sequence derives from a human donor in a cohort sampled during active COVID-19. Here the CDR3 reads CASTPGAVGLAGDYEQYF. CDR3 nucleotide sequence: TGTGCCAGCACCCCTGGGGCTGTGGGACTAGCGGGAGACTACGAGCAGTACTTC.